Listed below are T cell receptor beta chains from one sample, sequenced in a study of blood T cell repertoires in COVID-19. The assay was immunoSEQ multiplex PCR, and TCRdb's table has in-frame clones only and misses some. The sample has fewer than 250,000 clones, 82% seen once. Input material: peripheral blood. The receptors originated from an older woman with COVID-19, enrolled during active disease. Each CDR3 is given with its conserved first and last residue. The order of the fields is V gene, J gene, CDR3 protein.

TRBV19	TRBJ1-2	CASRGQGGYGYTF
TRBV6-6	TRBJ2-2	CASSSNRGQGPGELFF
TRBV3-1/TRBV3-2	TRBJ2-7	CASTLAGTAYEQYF
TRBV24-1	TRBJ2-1	CATSAPAKGDYNEQFF
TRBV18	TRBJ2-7	CASSPFPSGSYEQYF
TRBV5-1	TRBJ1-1	CASSSGTALIGAFF
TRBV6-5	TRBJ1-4	CASSSQGGNVNEKLFF
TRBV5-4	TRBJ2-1	CASSPGLAGGREQFF
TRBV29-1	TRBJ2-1	CSVVPFGNEQFF
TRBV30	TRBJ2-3	CAWSGGTGWYDTQYF
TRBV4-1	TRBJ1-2	CASTSTGAGEGYTF
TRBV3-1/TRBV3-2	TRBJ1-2	CASSLGGDSRNYGYTF
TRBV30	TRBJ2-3	CAWGTGLTDTQYF
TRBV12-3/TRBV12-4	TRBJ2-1	CASSPLYEQFF
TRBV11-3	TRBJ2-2	CASSRVLAGGLTGELFF
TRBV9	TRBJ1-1	CASSVAARGQNTEAFF
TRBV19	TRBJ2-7	CASSITGAPYEQYF
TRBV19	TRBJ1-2	CASSIGQGDGYTF
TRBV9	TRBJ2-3	CASSAVTDTQYF
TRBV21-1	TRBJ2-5	CASSNPSGGAGCEETQYF
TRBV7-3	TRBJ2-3	CASSLGRGLITDTQYF
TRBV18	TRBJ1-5	CASSPVPRYQPQHF
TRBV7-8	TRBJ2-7	CASSPQGVEQYF
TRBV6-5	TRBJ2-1	CASFPSGSRNEQFF
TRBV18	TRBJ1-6	CASSSLDRGNSPLHF
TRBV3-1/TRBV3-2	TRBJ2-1	CASSQGLAGLQFF
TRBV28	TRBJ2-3	CAVGGSGTDTQYF
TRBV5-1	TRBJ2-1	CASQTSGGAYEQFF
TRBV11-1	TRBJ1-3	CASSLFDRVSGNTIYF
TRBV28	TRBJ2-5	CASTRGWGDQETQYF
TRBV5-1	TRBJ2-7	CASSLHDGSYEQYF
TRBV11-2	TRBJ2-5	CASSLGAVGETQYF
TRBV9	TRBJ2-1	CASSPPGGSGRVEQFF
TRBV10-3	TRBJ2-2	CAISGLAGGSNTGELFF
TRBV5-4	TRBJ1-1	CASSRGGSTEAFF
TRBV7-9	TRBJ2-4	CASSLLGGLGNIQYF
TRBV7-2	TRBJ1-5	CASSLDRGGNQPQHF
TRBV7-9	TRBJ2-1	CASSEGTGGSYNEQFF
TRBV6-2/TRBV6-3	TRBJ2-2	CASSSDRDRGFRFTGELFF
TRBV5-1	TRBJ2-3	CASSFSSGAGTDTQYF
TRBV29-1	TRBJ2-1	CSVVTGTSGGGEQFF
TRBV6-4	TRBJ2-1	CASSVDLAGPNEQFF
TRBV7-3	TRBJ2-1	CASSSRPGQGTYNEQFF
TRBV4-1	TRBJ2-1	CASSPGLAGHNEQFF
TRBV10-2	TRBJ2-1	CASKRDRATYNEQFF
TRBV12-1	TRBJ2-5	CASSSLGVETQYF
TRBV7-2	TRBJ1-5	CASSLAAGVGQPQHF
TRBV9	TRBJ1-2	CASSGAFPGQGAKGYTF
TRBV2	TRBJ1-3	CASGIISGNTIYF